This passage covers 6 T cell receptor beta chains from one sample sequenced in a study of primary melanoma T cells and metastatic recurrence (dated by TCRdb to 2020 to 2022). Libraries were built with the immunoSEQ multiplex PCR assay. TCRdb took over this immuneACCESS table, retaining in-frame rearrangements with V and J assigned. Such tables are incomplete; in checked studies, under half of the missing clones stem from an unresolved V gene, and the remainder is unexplained. This sample's listing comprises about 50 clones. Sequenced sample: melanoma tumor tissue. The receptors here all came from a human donor with melanoma.

The chain recombines TRBV10-2 with TRBJ1-1, with D possibly matching TRBD1 (6 bases). The germline V gene has CDR1 WSHSY and CDR2 SAAADI. Trimming stripped 5 bases from V and 1 base from J, with 17 bases between. CDR3 size: 16 residues. For the CDR3, the DNA is TGCGCCAGCAGTCTTGGTTTCCTCAGGGGGAACACTGAAGCTTTCTTT. Translated, it gives CASSLGFLRGNTEAFF.

V is TRBV11-3 and J is TRBJ2-7; 11 bases fit TRBD2. J lost 4 bases, V lost 5 bases, and 10 bases had no gene match. There are 16 residues in the CDR3. Per germline, CDR1 SGHNT and CDR2 YENEEA. Written as DNA, the CDR3 is TGTGCCAGCAGCCCTCTAGCGGGAGGAGGGTCGTACGAGCAGTACTTC. Protein: CASSPLAGGGSYEQYF. Full variable domain (outside the CDR3, taken from reference TRBV11-3 and TRBJ2-7): EAGVVQSPRYKIIEKKQPVAFWCNPISGHNTLYWYLQNLGQGPELLIRYENEEAVDDSQLPKDRFSAERLKGVDSTLKIQPAELGDSAVYLCASSPLAGGGSYEQYFGPGTRLTVT.

This clone appeared a single time. The chain recombines TRBV27 with TRBJ2-1; D uncertain. Germline V gene lookup returns CDR1 MNHEY and CDR2 SMNVEV (reference sequence). The CDR3 sequence is 15 residues long. V was cut by 2 bases and J by 15 bases, with 23 bases left in between. CDR3: CASSLGASVIFSTFF. In nucleotides, the CDR3 is TGTGCCAGCAGTTTAGGTGCCAGCGTGATCTTTAGCACGTTCTTC.

This chain joins TRBV30 and TRBJ1-5, with 8 bases lining up with TRBD1. CDR1 and CDR2 (germline): GTSNPN, SVGIG (reference sequence). CDR3 length: 14 residues. J gave up 4 bases and V 5 bases, and 7 bases lay outside the gene matches. The CDR3, as DNA: TGTGCCTGGCGAGGACAGGGAACAAATCAGCCCCAGCATTTT. Translation: CAWRGQGTNQPQHF.

V is TRBV6-8 and J is TRBJ1-1; a weak D match, TRBD1 (5 bases). Germline V CDR1 and CDR2: MNHGY, SAAAGT. The CDR3 covers 12 residues. The V end lost 8 bases, the J end lost 2 bases, and 9 bases lay between the germline ends. This CDR3 is CASGDRNTEAFF. The DNA for the CDR3 is TGTGCCAGCGGGGACCGAAACACTGAAGCTTTCTTT.

V gene TRBV6-8 combines with J gene TRBJ2-1; D possibly uses TRBD1 or TRBD2 (5 bases each). V was pared by 7 bases and J by 4 bases, with 14 bases between. The CDR3 length is 14 residues. Looked up from germline, CDR1 is MNHGY and CDR2 is SAAAGT. The CDR3 DNA reads as TGTGCCAGCAAATTAGGGGAGATTTACAATGAGCAGTTCTTC. As protein: CASKLGEIYNEQFF.